One sample yielded the 2 T cell receptor beta chains listed below, sequenced in a study of OX40 agonist ivuxolimab in advanced cancers. TCRdb's copy holds only in-frame clones and misses some; the assay was immunoSEQ multiplex PCR. The sample contains under 90,000 clones, 65% to 90% of which appear only once. The specimen was CD4+ or CD8+ T cells sorted from blood, collected in a trial of the OX40 agonist ivuxolimab. The receptors were sampled from an adult with an advanced solid tumor such as melanoma, head and neck, liver or kidney cancer.

The gene calls are TRBV2 and TRBJ2-7; D not certain. The CDR3 spans 10 residues. Trimming shortened V by 9 bases and J by 3 bases, and 6 bases separated the two germline ends. The germline V gene has CDR1 SNHLY and CDR2 FYNNEI. The CDR3 DNA reads TGTGCCAGACACTACTACGAGCAGTACTTC. Translated: CARHYYEQYF.

The gene calls are TRBV14 and TRBJ1-6, with a tentative D call TRBD1 (6 bases). V was shortened by 0 bases and J by 9 bases, with 12 bases between the two germline ends. In germline, CDR1 is SGHDN, CDR2 FVKESK. This CDR3 region has 15 residues. DNA for the CDR3: TGTGCCAGCAGCCAAGATTTCACAGGGACTTCACCCCTCCACTTT. This translates into CASSQDFTGTSPLHF.